The 26 T cell receptor beta chains reported below all come from one sample, sequenced in a study of blood T cell repertoires in COVID-19. Libraries were prepared by immunoSEQ multiplex PCR; TCRdb keeps only in-frame clonotypes and omits some of them. The repertoire holds 40,000 to 65,000 clones, with around 80% as singletons. Sequencing was performed on peripheral blood. The receptor set was obtained from a human donor with active or convalescent COVID-19. The donor label of this sample is uncertain.

The chain has TRBV20-1 and TRBJ2-7; D uncertain. Germline lookup yields CDR1 DFQATT and CDR2 SNEGSKA (reference sequence). The V gene lost 3 bases and the J gene lost 5 bases, with 20 bases spanning the gap. The CDR3 spans 15 residues. CDR3 amino acids: CSASFSLVPSHEQYF. CDR3 DNA sequence: TGCAGTGCTAGTTTTTCCCTAGTACCTTCCCACGAGCAGTACTTC.

This sequence joins TRBV3-1 (or the pseudogene TRBV3-2) and TRBJ2-7; D is unclear. Germline CDR1 and CDR2: LGHDT and YNNKEL (reference sequence). The V gene lost 1 base and the J gene lost 2 bases, with 3 bases spanning the gap. The CDR3 totals 12 residues. The CDR3 bases are TGTGCCAGCAGCCAAGCGGCCTACGAGCAGTACTTC. Translated, it gives CASSQAAYEQYF.

CDR3 DNA sequence: TGTGCCACCAGTGCCCGAGCCCCGACAGCCCCTTCCTACGAGCAGTACTTC. Translating gives CATSARAPTAPSYEQYF. The chain recombines TRBV24-1 with TRBJ2-7, with a weak D call TRBD1 (5 bases). There are 17 residues in the CDR3. From germline, CDR1 is KGHDR and CDR2 SFDVKD. V lost 5 bases and J 1 base, leaving 20 bases between the germline ends.

The chain joins TRBV18 to TRBJ2-1; tentatively, D is TRBD2 (5 bases). V was pared by 3 bases and J by 1 base, with 25 bases between. The CDR3 runs 20 residues. Germline V gene sequence: CDR1 KGHSH, CDR2 LQKENI. The CDR3 bases are TGTGCCAGCTCACCGCGGGCCGGATTGGCCCTCATAAGATCCTACAATGAGCAGTTCTTC. Translated, it gives CASSPRAGLALIRSYNEQFF.

This clone was counted between two and nine times. V gene TRBV7-3 combines with J gene TRBJ2-2; D may be TRBD2 (6 bases). Deletions cut 3 bases from V and 7 bases from J, with 12 bases between. CDR1 is SGHTA, CDR2 FQGTGA, per germline. The CDR3 has 14 amino acids. CDR3: CASSFGGTDGELFF. CDR3 in DNA: TGTGCCAGCAGCTTCGGCGGGACGGACGGGGAGCTGTTTTTT.

The V call is TRBV3-1 (or the pseudogene TRBV3-2), the J call TRBJ1-2; D is ambiguous. The CDR3 has 13 amino acids. The V and J ends lost 3 bases and 0 bases respectively, with 5 bases between them. Germline V gives CDR1 LGHDT, CDR2 YNNKEL (reference sequence). The CDR3 DNA reads TGTGCCAGCAGCCAGGGCGCTAACTATGGCTACACCTTC. It yields the protein CASSQGANYGYTF.

V and J are TRBV6-6 and TRBJ1-1, with D possibly matching TRBD1 (5 bases). CDR1 MNHNY and CDR2 SVGAGI come from the germline V gene (reference sequence). CDR3 length: 14 amino acids. Trimming took off 6 bases at V and 4 bases at J, with 15 bases between the two ends. Written as DNA, the CDR3 is TGTGCCAGCAGGCCTCAGGGTCTTGGCACTGAAGCTTTCTTT. The encoded protein is CASRPQGLGTEAFF.

This rearrangement joins TRBV3-1 (or the pseudogene TRBV3-2) to TRBJ1-5; D possibly corresponds to TRBD1 (5 bases). Germline V gives CDR1 LGHDT, CDR2 YNNKEL (reference sequence). The V end lost 4 bases, the J end lost 3 bases, and 16 bases lay between the germline ends. This CDR3 region has 16 residues. Written as DNA, the CDR3 is TGTGCCAGCAGCCCCCTTGGGAAAGGGGACAATCAGCCCCAGCATTTT. Translated, it gives CASSPLGKGDNQPQHF.

The chain has TRBV7-2 and TRBJ2-5; 7 bases align to TRBD1. CDR1 is SGHTA and CDR2 is FQGNSA in the germline V gene. The CDR3 totals 15 residues. V dropped 7 bases and J dropped 1; count of bases not matched to a gene: 9. The CDR3 region has the DNA TGTGCCAGCACCCGGGGACAGTCCCCCCAAGAGACCCAGTACTTC. It codes for CASTRGQSPQETQYF.

This clone was observed a single time. J is TRBJ1-5 and V is TRBV11-2, with D uncertain. Germline V gene data show CDR1 as SGHAT and CDR2 as FQNNGV. The CDR3 loop spans 13 amino acids. Trimming pared 2 bases from V and 3 bases from J, leaving 5 bases between. For the CDR3, the DNA is TGTGCCAGCAGCTTAACAGCCAATCAGCCCCAGCATTTT. It specifies CASSLTANQPQHF.

The rearrangement joins TRBV2 to TRBJ1-5, with D possibly being TRBD1 (5 bases). V lost 3 bases to trimming and J lost 5 bases, with 8 bases between them. The CDR3 extends over 13 amino acids. Germline values: CDR1 SNHLY, CDR2 FYNNEI. The chain's CDR3 is CASSEEGYQPQHF. The CDR3, as DNA: TGTGCCAGCAGTGAGGAGGGGTATCAGCCCCAGCATTTT.

The chain has TRBV20-1 and TRBJ2-3; TRBD2 agrees at 10 bases. The CDR3 runs 16 residues. Germline CDR1 DFQATT, CDR2 SNEGSKA (reference sequence). V lost 3 bases, J lost 1 base, and 7 bases stayed unmatched. CDR3 amino acids: CSASRGGTSGTDTQYF. The CDR3 DNA reads TGCAGTGCTAGTAGAGGAGGGACTAGCGGCACAGATACGCAGTATTTT.

The rearrangement links TRBV9 to TRBJ1-2; 7 bases line up with TRBD1. Trimming cost V 4 bases and J 7 bases; bases outside gene matches: 10. The germline V gene encodes CDR1 SGDLS and CDR2 YYNGEE. The CDR3 covers 14 residues. This CDR3 is CASSPGQAVGGYTF. The CDR3 DNA reads as TGTGCCAGCAGCCCCGGACAGGCGGTCGGTGGCTACACCTTC. The whole variable domain, remainder taken from reference TRBV9 and TRBJ1-2, is DSGVTQTPKHLITATGQRVTLRCSPRSGDLSVYWYQQSLDQGLQFLIQYYNGEERAKGNILERFSAQQFPDLHSELNLSSLELGDSALYFCASSPGQAVGGYTFGSGTRLTVV.

The chain carries TRBV18 and TRBJ1-4; TRBD1 is a possible D gene (5 bases). Trimming took off 3 bases at V and 4 bases at J, with 12 bases between the two ends. CDR3 size: 15 residues. Germline values: CDR1 KGHSH, CDR2 LQKENI. DNA of the CDR3: TGTGCCAGCTCACCCAGGGCTCTCGGTAATGAAAAACTGTTTTTT. The encoded protein is CASSPRALGNEKLFF. The whole variable domain, filled in from reference TRBV18 and TRBJ1-4, reads NAGVMQNPRHLVRRRGQEARLRCSPMKGHSHVYWYRQLPEEGLKFMVYLQKENIIDESGMPKERFSAEFPKEGPSILRIQQVVRGDSAAYFCASSPRALGNEKLFFGSGTQLSVL.

The CDR3 is CASSPYRASYEQYF. The CDR3 nucleotides read TGTGCCAGCAGTCCGTACAGGGCCTCCTACGAGCAGTACTTC. This rearrangement joins TRBV28 to TRBJ2-7; possibly TRBD1 for D (6 bases). The CDR3 spans 14 residues. Trimming cost V 5 bases and J 0 bases, with 11 bases left between them. The germline V gene encodes CDR1 MDHEN and CDR2 SYDVKM.

This clone was detected once. The J gene is TRBJ1-5, the V gene TRBV2, with 8 bases aligning to TRBD1. V lost 4 bases, J lost 11 bases, and 10 bases stayed unmatched. The CDR3 consists of 14 residues. Germline CDR1 reads SNHLY; CDR2 reads FYNNEI. The CDR3, as DNA: TGTGCCAGCAGTGGACAGGGGCTACCCGGAACCCAGCATTTT. Translation gives CASSGQGLPGTQHF.

The V and J genes are TRBV2 and TRBJ2-1, with 7 bases matching TRBD2. Trimming at V came to 7 bases and at J to 2 bases, leaving 8 bases not matched to a gene. The germline V gene has CDR1 SNHLY and CDR2 FYNNEI. This CDR3 comprises 15 residues. The CDR3 sequence is CASIEPGGAYNEQFF. CDR3 in DNA: TGTGCCAGCATAGAGCCGGGGGGAGCCTACAATGAGCAGTTCTTC.

The V and J genes are TRBV5-1 and TRBJ2-1, with D maybe TRBD2 (6 bases). V dropped 0 bases and J dropped 6 bases, with 13 bases sitting between them. Germline V gene sequence: CDR1 SGHRS, CDR2 YFSETQ. The CDR3 extends over 15 amino acids. The CDR3 region has the DNA TGCGCCAGCAGCTTGGGACTAGAGGCTAGCAATGAGCAGTTCTTC. Residues: CASSLGLEASNEQFF.

This clone was seen a single time. V is TRBV10-2 and J is TRBJ1-5; the match to TRBD1 covers 8 bases. This CDR3 spans 14 amino acids. J lost 4 bases, V lost 3 bases, and 2 bases had no gene match. CDR1 is WSHSY, CDR2 SAAADI, per germline. CDR3 sequence reads: CASSDDRGNQPQHF. The CDR3 DNA reads TGCGCCAGCAGTGACGACAGGGGAAATCAGCCCCAGCATTTT.

V gene TRBV2 combines with J gene TRBJ1-1, with 8 bases that match TRBD1. Germline values: CDR1 SNHLY, CDR2 FYNNEI. CDR3 length equals 14 residues. The junction had 8 bases not matched to a gene; V was cut back by 6 bases and J by 5 bases. Here the CDR3 reads CASRAGTGGTEAFF. Here the CDR3 DNA reads TGTGCCAGCAGAGCCGGGACAGGTGGAACTGAAGCTTTCTTT.

This clone was counted only a few times. The gene calls are TRBV5-6 and TRBJ2-7; D is ambiguous. Trimming cost V 2 bases and J 5 bases, with 8 bases left between them. The CDR3 totals 12 residues. Germline CDR1 is SGHDT and CDR2 is YYEEEE. For the CDR3, the DNA is TGTGCCAGCAGCTTAAGCCTAAACGAGCAGTACTTC. Translated, it gives CASSLSLNEQYF.

This clone showed up just a few times. This chain links TRBV3-1 (or the pseudogene TRBV3-2) with TRBJ2-7, with D maybe TRBD1 (6 bases). The V gene lost 6 bases and the J gene lost 6 bases, with 15 bases spanning the gap. The CDR3 contains 13 residues. CDR1 and CDR2 (germline): LGHDT, YNNKEL (reference sequence). The CDR3 DNA reads as TGTGCCAGCAGTTTTCAGGGGCTTCGCGAGCAGTACTTC. Its protein is CASSFQGLREQYF.

The table lists this clone with a count of one. This chain joins TRBV11-2 and TRBJ2-7; tentative D call: TRBD1 (5 bases). V dropped 5 bases and J dropped 5 bases, with 16 bases sitting between them. Germline values: CDR1 SGHAT, CDR2 FQNNGV. CDR3 length: 14 residues. CDR3 residues: CASSRWARVNEQYF. CDR3 nucleotide sequence: TGTGCCAGCAGCCGGTGGGCCAGGGTCAACGAGCAGTACTTC.

The V call is TRBV11-2, the J call TRBJ1-3; the D gene is possibly TRBD1 (6 bases). This CDR3 spans 14 amino acids. Trimming removed 5 bases at V and 4 bases at J, with 12 bases between. Looked up from germline, CDR1 is SGHAT and CDR2 is FQNNGV. The CDR3 spells CASSRTGSGNTIYF. In DNA form, the CDR3 reads TGTGCCAGCAGCCGAACAGGGTCGGGAAACACCATATATTTT.

This chain uses TRBV6-6 with TRBJ1-5; maybe TRBD1 (6 bases). The ends were cut back, 2 bases at V and 4 bases at J, with 9 bases in the middle. This CDR3 is built from 14 residues. Germline loops: CDR1 MNHNY, CDR2 SVGAGI (reference sequence). The CDR3 spells CASSYRQDNQPQHF. CDR3 in DNA: TGTGCCAGCAGTTACAGACAGGATAATCAGCCCCAGCATTTT.

The rearrangement uses TRBV5-1 and TRBJ2-4; 8 positions agree with TRBD2. Germline assignment: CDR1 SGHRS and CDR2 YFSETQ. V lost 6 bases and J lost 11; bases outside the gene matches: 4. CDR3 length equals 11 residues. CDR3 sequence: CASKTGGVQYF. DNA for the CDR3: TGCGCCAGCAAGACGGGAGGGGTTCAGTACTTC.